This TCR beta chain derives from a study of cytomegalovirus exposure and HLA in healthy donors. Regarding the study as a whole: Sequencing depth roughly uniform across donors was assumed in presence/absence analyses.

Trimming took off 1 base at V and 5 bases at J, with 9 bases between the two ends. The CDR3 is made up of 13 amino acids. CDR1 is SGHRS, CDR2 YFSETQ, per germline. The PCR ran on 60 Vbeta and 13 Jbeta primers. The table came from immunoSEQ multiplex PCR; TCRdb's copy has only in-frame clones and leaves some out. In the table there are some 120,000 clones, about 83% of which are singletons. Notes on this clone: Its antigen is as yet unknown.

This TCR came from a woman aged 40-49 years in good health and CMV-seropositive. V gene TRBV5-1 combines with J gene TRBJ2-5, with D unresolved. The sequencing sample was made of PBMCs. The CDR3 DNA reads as TGCGCCAGCAGCTTGACGCTGACTGAGACCCAGTACTTC. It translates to CASSLTLTETQYF.